The 18 T cell receptor beta chains given below trace back to one sample, sequenced in a study of shared clonotypes between healthy human individuals. Produced via immunoSEQ multiplex PCR; TCRdb's table is partial and in-frame only. Among some 790,000 clones, 72% were seen once, and the ten largest hold around 1.8%. The sequenced sample consisted of memory CD4+ T cells sorted from blood. The subset is: CD45RA-negative fraction. The receptors come from a woman in her 30s in good health.

V gene TRBV28 combines with J gene TRBJ1-5; D is undetermined. From germline, CDR1 is MDHEN and CDR2 SYDVKM. The CDR3 has 16 amino acids. V lost 5 bases and J 3 bases, leaving 17 bases between the germline ends. The CDR3 DNA reads TGTGCCAGCAGTCCAGCCCCCCTTCAGGACAATCAGCCCCAGCATTTT. Protein sequence: CASSPAPLQDNQPQHF.

In its sample, this clone was seen a few times. The V call is TRBV2, the J call TRBJ2-4; TRBD2 aligns across 12 bases. The CDR3 sequence is 15 residues long. In germline, CDR1 is SNHLY, CDR2 FYNNEI. V was clipped by 2 bases and J by 7 bases; unmatched bases: 3. The CDR3 region is CASSELTSGSNIQYF. The CDR3 bases are TGTGCCAGCAGTGAACTGACTAGCGGGAGTAACATTCAGTACTTC.

V usage is TRBV19 and J usage is TRBJ1-2; D is undetermined. In germline, CDR1 is LNHDA, CDR2 SQIVND (reference sequence). The CDR3 runs to 14 residues. Trimming removed 0 bases at V and 3 bases at J, with 8 bases between. DNA for the CDR3: TGTGCCAGTAGTATAGACCCCCGCCACTATGGCTACACCTTC. Translated: CASSIDPRHYGYTF.

CDR3 residues: CASSLTGTVSGNTIYF. The DNA of the CDR3 is TGTGCCAGCAGCTTGACCGGGACTGTCTCTGGAAACACCATATATTTT. This rearrangement joins TRBV7-2 to TRBJ1-3; TRBD1 is a possible D gene (5 bases). The CDR3 contains 16 residues. CDR1 is SGHTA and CDR2 is FQGNSA in the germline V gene. Trimming removed 3 bases at V and 0 bases at J, with 12 bases between.

Note on this clone: The junction departs from the called germline gene at one end, perhaps through a read error. This sequence joins TRBV6-6 and TRBJ1-4, with TRBD1 as a possible D gene (5 bases). The germline gives CDR1 MNHNY, CDR2 SVGAGI (reference sequence). CDR3 length: 16 residues. The CDR3 region is CASSYSSWGTNEKLFF. For the CDR3, the DNA is TGTGCCAGCAGCTACTCCTCGTGGGGGACTAATGAAAAACTGTTTTTT.

The CDR3 region is CASGLDRVKDTQYF. DNA for the CDR3: TGTGCTAGTGGTTTGGACAGGGTTAAAGATACGCAGTATTTT. J is TRBJ2-3 and V is TRBV12-5, with D perhaps TRBD1 (6 bases). Trimming removed 1 base from V and 5 bases from J, with 10 bases in between. The CDR3 has 14 amino acids. Germline V lookup: CDR1 LGHNT, CDR2 FRNRAP.

The CDR3 DNA reads TGTGCCAGCAGCTTAGGGTACGCGGGAGGGCCATCCGGGGAGCTGTTTTTT. Residues: CASSLGYAGGPSGELFF. This chain uses TRBV11-2 with TRBJ2-2; 9 bases fit TRBD2. After removal of 1 base from V and 6 bases from J, the junction contained 9 bases not matched to a gene. CDR1 is SGHAT and CDR2 is FQNNGV in the germline V gene. The CDR3 has 17 amino acids. The entire variable domain, with the rest obtained from reference TRBV11-2 and TRBJ2-2, is as follows: EAGVAQSPRYKIIEKRQSVAFWCNPISGHATLYWYQQILGQGPKLLIQFQNNGVVDDSQLPKDRFSAERLKGVDSTLKIQPAKLEDSAVYLCASSLGYAGGPSGELFFGEGSRLTVL.

This clone was found once. This chain joins TRBV27 and TRBJ2-1; 10 bases are a match to TRBD2. This CDR3 has 16 residues. V gave up 6 bases and J gave up 3 bases; unmatched junction bases: 8. Germline V CDR1 and CDR2: MNHEY, SMNVEV (reference sequence). The CDR3 is CASRDQGTSVYNEQFF. Written as DNA, the CDR3 is TGTGCCAGCAGAGATCAAGGGACTAGCGTCTACAATGAGCAGTTCTTC.

The V gene is TRBV2, the J gene TRBJ2-2; the D gene is possibly TRBD2 (6 bases). Germline assignment: CDR1 SNHLY and CDR2 FYNNEI. This CDR3 comprises 14 residues. V was shortened by 10 bases and J by 2 bases, with 14 bases between the two germline ends. The CDR3 DNA is TGTGCCACCCGCGGGGAGGCAAACACCGGGGAGCTGTTTTTT. It is translated as CATRGEANTGELFF.

The gene calls are TRBV7-3 and TRBJ2-1; D may be TRBD2 (5 bases). Trimming left V 2 bases short and J 8 bases short, with 10 bases between. CDR1 and CDR2 (germline): SGHTA, FQGTGA. The CDR3 runs to 13 residues. The CDR3 DNA sequence: TGTGCCAGCAGCTTACAAACGGGATATGAGCAGTTCTTC. The encoded protein is CASSLQTGYEQFF. The full variable domain, completed using reference TRBV7-3 and TRBJ2-1, is GAGVSQTPSNKVTEKGKYVELRCDPISGHTALYWYRQSLGQGPEFLIYFQGTGAADDSGLPNDRFFAVRPEGSVSTLKIQRTERGDSAVYLCASSLQTGYEQFFGPGTRLTVL.

A remark on this clone: Other DNA sequences in the sample encode the same CDR3. The chain links TRBV14 to TRBJ2-1, with a weak D call TRBD2 (6 bases). The V end lost 4 bases, the J end lost 4 bases, and 8 bases lay between the germline ends. CDR1 is SGHDN, CDR2 FVKESK, per germline. CDR3 length: 13 amino acids. This CDR3 reads CASSRDLYNEQFF. The CDR3 region has the DNA TGTGCCAGCAGCCGGGACTTATACAATGAGCAGTTCTTC. The full variable domain, with the rest looked up from reference TRBV14 and TRBJ2-1, is EAGVTQFPSHSVIEKGQTVTLRCDPISGHDNLYWYRRVMGKEIKFLLHFVKESKQDESGMPNNRFLAERTGGTYSTLKVQPAELEDSGVYFCASSRDLYNEQFFGPGTRLTVL.

As DNA, the CDR3 is TGTGCCAGCAGCCCGGGGGACAGGGAGAATTCACCCCTCCACTTT. Translating it yields CASSPGDRENSPLHF. The rearrangement joins TRBV7-9 to TRBJ1-6; 9 bases align to TRBD1. Germline values: CDR1 SEHNR, CDR2 FQNEAQ (reference sequence). The CDR3 is 15 residues long. Trimming took 5 bases from V and 7 from J; bases not matched to a gene: 6.

The genes are TRBV7-9 and TRBJ2-5, with 11 bases matching TRBD1. The CDR3 spans 12 residues. V lost 4 bases, J lost 11 bases, and 3 bases stayed unmatched. Germline assignment: CDR1 SEHNR and CDR2 FQNEAQ (reference sequence). CDR3: CASSWDRGEQYF. The CDR3 DNA sequence: TGTGCCAGCAGCTGGGACAGGGGGGAGCAGTACTTC.

This clone was counted a single time. J is TRBJ1-1 and V is TRBV12-5; D not resolved. Trimming stripped 1 base from V and 4 bases from J, with 7 bases between. This CDR3 is built from 13 residues. Germline lookup yields CDR1 LGHNT and CDR2 FRNRAP. CDR3 protein: CASGLDAGTEAFF. In DNA, the CDR3 is TGTGCTAGTGGTTTGGACGCTGGCACTGAAGCTTTCTTT. Looking up the rest from reference TRBV12-5 and TRBJ1-1 gives the full variable domain: DARVTQTPRHKVTEMGQEVTMRCQPILGHNTVFWYRQTMMQGLELLAYFRNRAPLDDSGMPKDRFSAEMPDATLATLKIQPSEPRDSAVYFCASGLDAGTEAFFGQGTRLTVV.

Of note for this clone: At one end, the junction sequence differs from germline, possibly due to a read error. V usage is TRBV6-4 and J usage is TRBJ2-7, with 7 bases aligning to TRBD2. Germline loops: CDR1 MRHNA, CDR2 SNTAGT. CDR3 length: 15 residues. This chain's CDR3 is CASSYSWSGNYEQYF. CDR3 nucleotides: TGTGCCAGCAGTTACTCTTGGAGCGGGAATTACGAGCAGTACTTC.

The genes are TRBV5-1 and TRBJ1-1; D may be TRBD1 (5 bases). Germline CDR1 and CDR2: SGHRS and YFSETQ. Trimming stripped 0 bases from V and 0 bases from J, with 12 bases between. This CDR3 is built from 16 residues. In DNA form, the CDR3 reads TGCGCCAGCAGCTTGGCCGGGGCAGCCTTGAACACTGAAGCTTTCTTT. Amino acid sequence: CASSLAGAALNTEAFF.

The chain recombines TRBV6-5 with TRBJ2-5, with 10 bases that match TRBD2. Per the germline V gene, CDR1 is MNHEY and CDR2 is SVGAGI. The CDR3 is made up of 14 amino acids. The trim removed 6 bases at V and 5 bases at J, leaving 6 bases unmatched. The CDR3 sequence is CASSMGLAWETQYF. As DNA, the CDR3 is TGTGCCAGCAGCATGGGACTAGCGTGGGAGACCCAGTACTTC.

This clone has only a few counts. The V call is TRBV29-1, the J call TRBJ1-1; weak D call: TRBD1 (6 bases). The CDR3 is 15 amino acids. The V gene's germline CDR1 is SQVTM and CDR2 ANQGSEA. The V end lost 3 bases, the J end lost 1 base, and 15 bases lay between the germline ends. CDR3 sequence reads: CSVETLGQKNTEAFF. The CDR3 DNA is TGCAGCGTTGAGACTCTCGGACAGAAGAACACTGAAGCTTTCTTT.